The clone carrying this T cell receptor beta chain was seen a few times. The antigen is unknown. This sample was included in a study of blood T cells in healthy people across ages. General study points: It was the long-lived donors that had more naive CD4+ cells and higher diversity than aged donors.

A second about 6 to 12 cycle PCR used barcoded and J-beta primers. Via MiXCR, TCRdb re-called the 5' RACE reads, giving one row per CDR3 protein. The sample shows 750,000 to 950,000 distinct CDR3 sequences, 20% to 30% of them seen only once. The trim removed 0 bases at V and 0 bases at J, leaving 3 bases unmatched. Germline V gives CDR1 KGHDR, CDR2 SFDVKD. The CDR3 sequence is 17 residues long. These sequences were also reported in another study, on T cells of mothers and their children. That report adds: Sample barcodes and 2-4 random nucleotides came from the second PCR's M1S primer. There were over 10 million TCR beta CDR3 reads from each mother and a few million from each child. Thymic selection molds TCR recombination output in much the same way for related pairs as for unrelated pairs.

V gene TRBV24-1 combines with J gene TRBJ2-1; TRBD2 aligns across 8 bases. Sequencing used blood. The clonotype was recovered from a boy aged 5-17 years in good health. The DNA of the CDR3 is TGTGCCACCAGTGATTTGCAGCGGGGGCACTCCTACAATGAGCAGTTCTTC. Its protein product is CATSDLQRGHSYNEQFF.